This T cell receptor beta chain originates from a study of cytomegalovirus exposure and HLA in healthy donors. Germline V lookup: CDR1 MNHEY, CDR2 SVGAGI. V lost 4 bases to trimming and J lost 1 base, with 7 bases between them. The CDR3 has 14 residues. PCR primers comprised 60 Vbeta and 13 Jbeta primers. The assay was immunoSEQ multiplex PCR, and TCRdb's table has in-frame clones only and misses some. The table shows 150,000 to 200,000 clones, with over 60% occurring only once. The TCR comes from a man in his fifties or sixties in good health and CMV-seropositive. The sequenced sample was PBMCs. J is TRBJ2-2 and V is TRBV6-5, with a possible D match to TRBD2 (5 bases). The CDR3 protein is CASSWTGNTGELFF. The CDR3 nucleotides are TGTGCCAGCAGTTGGACTGGGAACACCGGGGAGCTGTTTTTT.